This TCR beta chain was identified in a study of Ad26.COV2.S vaccination and SARS-CoV-2 variants. Study-level information: Each vaccinee took Ad26.COV2.S intramuscularly, once or twice 56 days apart.

V dropped 1 base and J dropped 8 bases, with 9 bases sitting between them. The CDR3 contains 13 residues. Germline loops: CDR1 SGHTA, CDR2 FQGNSA. TCRdb keeps only in-frame clones here, not all; method: immunoSEQ multiplex PCR. The table records hundreds of thousands of clones, roughly 84% of them present only once. Treatment meaning: around 19 received Ad26.COV2.S at low or high dose, single or two shots; roughly five received placebo; per-sample allocation not given. Sampling happened 63 days after the first vaccine or placebo injection. Source: peripheral blood, taken in a trial of Ad26.COV2.S vaccine versus placebo. The V gene is TRBV7-2, the J gene TRBJ1-5; D not certain. This receptor was taken from a person between 18 and 65 years old who received the Ad26.COV2.S COVID-19 vaccine or a placebo. This CDR3 is CASSLEHQKPQHF. DNA of the CDR3: TGTGCCAGCAGCTTAGAACATCAAAAGCCCCAGCATTTT.